This T cell receptor (beta chain) was documented in a study of cytomegalovirus exposure and HLA in healthy donors. The CDR3 loop spans 12 amino acids. Germline V gene sequence: CDR1 MNHEY, CDR2 SVGAGI. Trimming pared 5 bases from V and 7 bases from J, leaving 8 bases between. The donors, nominally healthy at sampling, likely had unrecorded immune exposures. PCR employed 60 Vbeta and 13 Jbeta primers. The assay was immunoSEQ multiplex PCR, and TCRdb's table has in-frame clones only and misses some. The repertoire holds about 150,000 clones, about three quarters seen once, with about 4% in the top ten. V is TRBV6-5 and J is TRBJ1-4; D call uncertain. The sequenced sample was PBMCs. The origin of this receptor is a middle-aged woman in good health and CMV-seronegative. CDR3 in amino acids: CASSDGGEKLFF. The CDR3 region has the DNA TGTGCCAGCAGTGACGGAGGTGAAAAACTGTTTTTT.